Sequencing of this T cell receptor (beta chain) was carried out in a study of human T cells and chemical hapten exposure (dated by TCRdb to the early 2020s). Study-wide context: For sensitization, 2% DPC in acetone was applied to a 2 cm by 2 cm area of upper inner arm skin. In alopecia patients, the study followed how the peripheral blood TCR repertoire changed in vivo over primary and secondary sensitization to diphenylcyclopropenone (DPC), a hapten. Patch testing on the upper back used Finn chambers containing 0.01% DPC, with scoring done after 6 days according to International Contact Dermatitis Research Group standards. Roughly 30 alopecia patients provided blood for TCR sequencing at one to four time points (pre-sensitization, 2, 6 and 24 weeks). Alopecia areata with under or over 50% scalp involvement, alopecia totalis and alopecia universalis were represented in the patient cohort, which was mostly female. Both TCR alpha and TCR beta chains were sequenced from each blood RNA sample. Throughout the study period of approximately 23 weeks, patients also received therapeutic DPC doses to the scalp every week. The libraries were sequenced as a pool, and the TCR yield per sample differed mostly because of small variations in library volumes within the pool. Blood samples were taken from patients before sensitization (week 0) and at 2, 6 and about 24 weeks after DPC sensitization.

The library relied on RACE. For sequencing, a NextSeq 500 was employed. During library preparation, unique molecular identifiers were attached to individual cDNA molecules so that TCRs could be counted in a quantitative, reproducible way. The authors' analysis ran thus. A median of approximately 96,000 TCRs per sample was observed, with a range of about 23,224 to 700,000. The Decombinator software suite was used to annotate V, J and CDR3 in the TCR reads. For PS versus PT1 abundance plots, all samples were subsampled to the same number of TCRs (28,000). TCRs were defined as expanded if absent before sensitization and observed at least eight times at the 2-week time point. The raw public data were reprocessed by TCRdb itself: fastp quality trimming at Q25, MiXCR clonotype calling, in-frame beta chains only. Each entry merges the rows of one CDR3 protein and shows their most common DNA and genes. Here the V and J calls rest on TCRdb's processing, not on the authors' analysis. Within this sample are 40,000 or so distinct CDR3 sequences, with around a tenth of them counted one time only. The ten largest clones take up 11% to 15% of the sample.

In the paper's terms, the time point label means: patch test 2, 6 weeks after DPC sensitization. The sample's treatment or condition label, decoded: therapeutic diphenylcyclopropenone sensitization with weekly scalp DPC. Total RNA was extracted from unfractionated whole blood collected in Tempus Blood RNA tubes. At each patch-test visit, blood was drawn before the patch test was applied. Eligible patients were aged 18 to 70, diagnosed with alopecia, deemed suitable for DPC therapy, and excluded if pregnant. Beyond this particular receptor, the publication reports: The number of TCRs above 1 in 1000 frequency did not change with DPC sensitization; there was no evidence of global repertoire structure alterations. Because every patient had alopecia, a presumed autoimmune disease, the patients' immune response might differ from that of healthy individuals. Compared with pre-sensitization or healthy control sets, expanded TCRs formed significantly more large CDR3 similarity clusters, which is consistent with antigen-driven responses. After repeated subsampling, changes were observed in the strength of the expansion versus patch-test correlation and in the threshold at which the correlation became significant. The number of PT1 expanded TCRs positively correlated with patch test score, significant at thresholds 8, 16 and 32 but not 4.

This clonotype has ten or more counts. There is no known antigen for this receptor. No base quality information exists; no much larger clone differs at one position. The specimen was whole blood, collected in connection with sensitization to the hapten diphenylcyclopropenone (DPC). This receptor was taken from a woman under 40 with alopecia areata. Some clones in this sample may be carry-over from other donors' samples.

The nucleotide sequence is given as TGTGCCAGCAGCTCCTCAGGGGGCGCCTACACCTTC. It encodes CASSSSGGAYTF. The rearranged chain carries TRBV7-9 and TRBJ1-2, with TRBD1 identical over 8 junction bases. Here V drops 4 bases and J drops 10 bases, and the junction holds 5 bases not matched to any gene. For CDR1 and CDR2, the germline V gene (reference sequence) lists SEHNR and FQNEAQ. The CDR3 has 12 amino acids, counting the end cysteine and phenylalanine. Solely the CDR3 DNA is kept, with 36 bases framed from the first base. With all but the CDR3 taken from the reference TRBV7-9 and TRBJ1-2 genes, the full variable domain is: DTGVSQNPRHKITKRGQNVTFRCDPISEHNRLYWYRQTLGQGPEFLTYFQNEAQLEKSRLLSDRFSAERPKGSFSTLEIQRTEQGDSAMYLCASSSSGGAYTFGSGTRLTVV.